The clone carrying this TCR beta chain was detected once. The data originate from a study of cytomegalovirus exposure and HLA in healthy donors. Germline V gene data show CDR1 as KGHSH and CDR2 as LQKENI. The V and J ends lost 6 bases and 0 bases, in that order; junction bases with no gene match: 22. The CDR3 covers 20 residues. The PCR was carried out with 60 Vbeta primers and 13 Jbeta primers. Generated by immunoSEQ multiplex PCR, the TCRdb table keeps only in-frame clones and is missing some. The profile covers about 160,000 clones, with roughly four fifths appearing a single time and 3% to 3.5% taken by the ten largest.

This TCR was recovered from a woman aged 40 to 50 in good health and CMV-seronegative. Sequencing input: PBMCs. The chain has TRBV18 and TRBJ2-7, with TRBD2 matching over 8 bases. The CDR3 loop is CASSPLYRGGKRAASYEQYF. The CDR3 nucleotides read TGTGCCAGCTCGCCGCTCTATCGGGGGGGTAAAAGAGCCGCCTCCTACGAGCAGTACTTC. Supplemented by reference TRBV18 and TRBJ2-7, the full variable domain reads NAGVMQNPRHLVRRRGQEARLRCSPMKGHSHVYWYRQLPEEGLKFMVYLQKENIIDESGMPKERFSAEFPKEGPSILRIQQVVRGDSAAYFCASSPLYRGGKRAASYEQYFGPGTRLTVT.